These 27 T cell receptor beta chains came from one sample sequenced in a study of cytomegalovirus exposure and HLA in healthy donors. In the PCR, 60 Vbeta and 13 Jbeta primers were used. Assay: immunoSEQ multiplex PCR; the TCRdb copy retains only in-frame clones and omits some. The data show 160,000 or so clones, with 84% seen just once and under 7.5% held by the top ten. The material sequenced was PBMCs. The receptors come from a man aged 50-60 years in good health and CMV-seropositive.

This clone turned up a few times. V and J are TRBV27 and TRBJ2-3; the match to TRBD2 covers 13 bases. Trimming cost V 6 bases and J 4 bases; bases outside gene matches: 4. Germline values: CDR1 MNHEY, CDR2 SMNVEV (reference sequence). This CDR3 comprises 15 residues. CDR3 sequence (DNA): TGTGCCAGCAGGGGACTAGCGGGGTCCTCAGATACGCAGTATTTT. It codes for CASRGLAGSSDTQYF.

The rearrangement links TRBV18 to TRBJ1-3, with D perhaps matching TRBD1 (5 bases). Germline CDR1 and CDR2: KGHSH and LQKENI. This CDR3 comprises 19 residues. V was clipped by 1 base and J by 2 bases, with 21 bases between them. This chain's CDR3 is CASSPLAQADLGTGNTIYF. In DNA form, the CDR3 reads TGTGCCAGCTCACCACTCGCACAGGCCGATCTGGGCACTGGAAACACCATATATTTT.

The chain has TRBV6-6 and TRBJ2-7, with TRBD2 matching 12 bases. Germline loops: CDR1 MNHNY, CDR2 SVGAGI (reference sequence). With V trimmed by 4 bases and J by 1 base, 5 bases remained unmatched. This CDR3 is built from 16 residues. CDR3 nucleotide sequence: TGTGCCAGCAGTTCCGGACTAGCGGGGTTTTCCTACGAGCAGTACGTC. It is translated as CASSSGLAGFSYEQYV.

The chain joins TRBV7-7 to TRBJ2-5; 7 positions match TRBD1. J lost 4 bases, V lost 5 bases, and 4 bases had no gene match. Germline V gene sequence: CDR1 SSHAT, CDR2 FNYEAQ (reference sequence). The CDR3 extends over 13 amino acids. The chain's CDR3 is CASSRGQAETQYF. The CDR3 nucleotides read TGTGCCAGCAGCCGTGGACAGGCAGAGACCCAGTACTTC.

As for this clone: This CDR3 is also generated by other DNA sequences in the sample. J is TRBJ1-5 and V is TRBV7-8, with a tentative D call TRBD1 (6 bases). V gave up 0 bases and J gave up 6 bases, with 12 bases separating them. There are 15 residues in the CDR3. Germline V gene sequence: CDR1 SGHVS, CDR2 FQNEAQ. CDR3 amino acids: CASSLAGAGGQPQHF. The DNA of the CDR3 is TGTGCCAGCAGCTTAGCGGGGGCCGGAGGTCAGCCCCAGCATTTT.

The chain employs TRBV27 and TRBJ1-1, with D perhaps TRBD1 (5 bases). Deletions cut 2 bases from V and 3 bases from J, with 10 bases between. Per the germline V gene, CDR1 is MNHEY and CDR2 is SMNVEV (reference sequence). This CDR3 is 14 amino acids long. This CDR3 is CASSLRGWDTEAFF. The CDR3 region has the DNA TGTGCCAGCAGTTTAAGGGGTTGGGACACTGAAGCTTTCTTT.

V usage is TRBV28 and J usage is TRBJ1-1, with 7 nucleotides matching TRBD1. The CDR3 has 14 amino acids. Germline CDR1 reads MDHEN; CDR2 reads SYDVKM. Losses at the gene ends were 3 bases for V and 4 bases for J; bases not matched to a gene: 5. CDR3 nucleotides: TGTGCCAGCAGTTTGGGACAGCGAGGCACTGAAGCTTTCTTT. It encodes CASSLGQRGTEAFF.

The chain is built from TRBV13 and TRBJ1-2; D possibly corresponds to TRBD1 (6 bases). Per the germline V gene, CDR1 is PRHDT and CDR2 is FYEKMQ (reference sequence). The germline V and J ends were trimmed by 7 bases and 8 bases, with 23 bases remaining between them. There are 15 residues in the CDR3. CDR3 amino acids: CASTLRGTSAMGYTF. In DNA, the CDR3 is TGTGCCAGCACCCTGAGGGGGACATCAGCAATGGGCTACACCTTC.

The V call is TRBV2, the J call TRBJ2-5, with D perhaps matching TRBD2 (7 bases). The CDR3 covers 14 residues. CDR1 and CDR2 (germline): SNHLY, FYNNEI. V was trimmed by 8 bases and J by 2 bases, leaving 15 bases between them. DNA for the CDR3: TGTGCCAGCCGAGGAGGGGGGGCACAAGAGACCCAGTACTTC. Amino acid sequence: CASRGGGAQETQYF.

The J gene is TRBJ2-7, the V gene TRBV5-6; D might be TRBD2 (6 bases). V was trimmed by 4 bases and J by 4 bases, leaving 15 bases between them. CDR3 length: 14 amino acids. Germline assignment: CDR1 SGHDT and CDR2 YYEEEE. CDR3 sequence reads: CASSTGTYAYEQYV. DNA for the CDR3: TGTGCCAGCAGCACCGGGACTTACGCTTACGAGCAGTACGTC.

The genes are TRBV18 and TRBJ2-7; 9 nucleotides line up with TRBD1. CDR1 and CDR2 (germline): KGHSH, LQKENI. V trimming: 3 bases; J trimming: 0 bases; junction bases outside the gene matches: 6. The CDR3 covers 16 residues. CDR3 sequence reads: CASSPRQGGVSYEQYF. The CDR3 DNA reads as TGTGCCAGCTCACCCAGACAGGGGGGGGTCTCCTACGAGCAGTACTTC.

This clone occurred a few times. The chain employs TRBV6-6 and TRBJ1-2; 9 bases align to TRBD1. V shed 2 bases, J shed 5 bases, and the junction held 6 bases outside the gene matches. The CDR3 is 15 amino acids. Germline V CDR1 and CDR2: MNHNY, SVGAGI (reference sequence). CDR3: CASSYRTGDIYGYTF. The CDR3 region has the DNA TGTGCCAGCAGTTACCGGACAGGGGATATTTATGGCTACACCTTC.

A few counts support this clone. J is TRBJ2-5 and V is TRBV7-6; TRBD2 matches 8 bases. The ends lost 5 bases at V and 9 bases at J; junction bases unmatched: 8. The CDR3 covers 13 residues. Germline loops: CDR1 SGHVS, CDR2 FNYEAQ. CDR3 protein: CASSQGLALAQYF. CDR3 bases: TGTGCCAGCAGCCAAGGACTAGCCCTGGCCCAGTACTTC.

The rearrangement joins TRBV5-1 to TRBJ2-1; the D gene is possibly TRBD2 (6 bases). The CDR3 has 13 amino acids. V gave up 4 bases and J gave up 8 bases, with 13 bases separating them. Germline assignment: CDR1 SGHRS and CDR2 YFSETQ. The CDR3 loop reads CASSTQEGHEQFF. The CDR3 nucleotides read TGCGCCAGCAGCACCCAGGAGGGCCATGAGCAGTTCTTC. Combining the CDR3 with reference TRBV5-1 and TRBJ2-1 gives the whole variable domain KAGVTQTPRYLIKTRGQQVTLSCSPISGHRSVSWYQQTPGQGLQFLFEYFSETQRNKGNFPGRFSGRQFSNSRSEMNVSTLELGDSALYLCASSTQEGHEQFFGPGTRLTVL.

The chain couples TRBV11-2 to TRBJ2-3; 8 bases are shared with TRBD2. The CDR3 spans 16 residues. The ends lost 4 bases at V and 4 bases at J; junction bases unmatched: 10. The germline CDR1 and CDR2 sequences are SGHAT and FQNNGV. This CDR3 reads CASSSLGAGGADTQYF. The CDR3 DNA is TGTGCCAGCAGCTCCCTGGGGGCGGGAGGCGCAGATACGCAGTATTTT.

V and J are TRBV23-1 and TRBJ2-5, with D possibly being TRBD2 (6 bases). TRBV23-1 is an open reading frame whose function is uncertain. The CDR3 totals 17 residues. V was shortened by 8 bases and J by 3 bases, with 25 bases between the two germline ends. The CDR3 DNA sequence: TGCGCCAGCCAATCCCGGCGATTCGGGGGAGAAAAAGAGACCCAGTACTTC. Its protein product is CASQSRRFGGEKETQYF.

The CDR3 loop reads CASSLTSYEQYF. For the CDR3, the DNA is TGCGCCAGCAGCTTGACCAGCTACGAGCAGTACTTC. V is TRBV5-1 and J is TRBJ2-7; D is uncertain. Trimming took off 1 base at V and 3 bases at J, with 5 bases between the two ends. This CDR3 region has 12 residues. CDR1 and CDR2 (germline): SGHRS, YFSETQ.

This chain joins TRBV5-4 and TRBJ1-6; 7 nucleotides line up with TRBD1. The trim removed 0 bases at V and 7 bases at J, leaving 7 bases unmatched. This CDR3 has 16 amino acids. CDR1 is SGHNT, CDR2 YYREEE, per germline (reference sequence). The CDR3 loop is CASSLGRGRGNSPLHF. As DNA, the CDR3 is TGTGCCAGCAGCTTGGGGAGGGGGCGAGGCAATTCACCCCTCCACTTT.

The chain recombines TRBV11-2 with TRBJ1-2; D is undetermined. This CDR3 has 14 amino acids. V lost 5 bases and J lost 0, with 10 bases in between. The germline CDR1 and CDR2 sequences are SGHAT and FQNNGV. Here the CDR3 reads CASSPGSANYGYTF. In nucleotides, the CDR3 is TGTGCCAGCAGCCCCGGGTCAGCTAACTATGGCTACACCTTC.

This sequence joins TRBV19 and TRBJ2-3, with 10 bases identical to TRBD2. V gave up 3 bases and J gave up 8 bases; unmatched junction bases: 11. Germline CDR1 reads LNHDA; CDR2 reads SQIVND (reference sequence). The CDR3 loop spans 16 amino acids. The CDR3 sequence: CASSMVGLAGETTQYF. DNA for the CDR3: TGTGCCAGTAGTATGGTCGGGCTAGCGGGAGAAACTACGCAGTATTTT. Full variable domain (missing parts from reference TRBV19 and TRBJ2-3): DGGITQSPKYLFRKEGQNVTLSCEQNLNHDAMYWYRQDPGQGLRLIYYSQIVNDFQKGDIAEGYSVSREKKESFPLTVTSAQKNPTAFYLCASSMVGLAGETTQYFGPGTRLTVL.

The V call is TRBV2, the J call TRBJ2-1, with 7 bases identical to TRBD2. The CDR3 extends over 12 amino acids. V lost 7 bases, J lost 7 bases, and 4 bases stayed unmatched. Germline V gives CDR1 SNHLY, CDR2 FYNNEI. The CDR3 DNA reads as TGTGCCAGCACCCAAGCGGGGAATGAGCAGTTCTTC. Translation gives CASTQAGNEQFF.

This clone was seen only once. The chain recombines TRBV20-1 with TRBJ2-1, with D hard to call. V was cut by 3 bases and J by 9 bases, with 9 bases left in between. CDR3 length equals 11 residues. From germline, CDR1 is DFQATT and CDR2 SNEGSKA (reference sequence). The chain's CDR3 is CSASQASEQFF. The DNA of the CDR3 is TGCAGTGCTAGTCAGGCAAGTGAGCAGTTCTTC.

The gene calls are TRBV5-1 and TRBJ1-1; TRBD1 is a possible D gene (6 bases). The germline gives CDR1 SGHRS, CDR2 YFSETQ. This CDR3 is built from 13 residues. V lost 0 bases and J lost 4, with 7 bases in between. CDR3 residues: CASSLAGVTEAFF. Written as DNA, the CDR3 is TGCGCCAGCAGCTTGGCAGGGGTCACTGAAGCTTTCTTT.

The chain joins TRBV2 to TRBJ1-2; no definite D call. The CDR3 length is 13 residues. Germline assignment: CDR1 SNHLY and CDR2 FYNNEI. V was trimmed by 0 bases and J by 4 bases, leaving 6 bases between them. The CDR3 sequence is CASSEALSYGYTF. Here the CDR3 DNA reads TGTGCCAGCAGTGAAGCTTTATCCTATGGCTACACCTTC.

The gene calls are TRBV5-1 and TRBJ1-2; TRBD1 agrees at 7 bases. The CDR3 spans 13 residues. CDR1 SGHRS and CDR2 YFSETQ come from the germline V gene. J gave up 6 bases and V 0 bases, and 2 bases lay outside the gene matches. Written as DNA, the CDR3 is TGCGCCAGCAGCTTGGGCAGGGGGGATGGCTACACCTTC. This encodes CASSLGRGDGYTF.

This CDR3 is CASTPFGPTDTQYF. CDR3 in DNA: TGTGCCAGCACCCCGTTTGGGCCCACAGATACGCAGTATTTT. The chain links TRBV28 to TRBJ2-3, with D hard to call. CDR1 and CDR2 (germline): MDHEN, SYDVKM. The germline V and J ends were trimmed by 7 bases and 2 bases, with 13 bases remaining between them. The CDR3 contains 14 residues.

The chain is built from TRBV19 and TRBJ1-2; possibly TRBD1 for D (5 bases). The CDR3 runs to 12 residues. The germline V and J ends were trimmed by 8 bases and 1 base, with 8 bases remaining between them. The germline V gene has CDR1 LNHDA and CDR2 SQIVND (reference sequence). CDR3 in DNA: TGTGCCAGTTGGCAGGGTAACTATGGCTACACCTTC. Translated: CASWQGNYGYTF.